These 30 T cell receptor beta chains share one sample of origin, sequenced in a study of shared clonotypes between healthy human individuals. Sequencing used immunoSEQ multiplex PCR; TCRdb keeps in-frame clones, though not all of them. The data show around 350,000 clones, less than 85% seen once. The sample comprised memory CD4+ T cells sorted from blood. The subset: CD45RA-negative fraction. Receptors were obtained from a man aged 30 to 39 in good health.

This chain uses TRBV5-1 with TRBJ2-7; 10 bases are shared with TRBD1. The trim removed 4 bases at V and 6 bases at J, leaving 10 bases unmatched. CDR3 size: 15 residues. Germline CDR1 reads SGHRS; CDR2 reads YFSETQ. CDR3 sequence: CASSTETGGTGEQYF. The CDR3 DNA is TGCGCCAGCAGCACGGAGACAGGGGGCACCGGCGAGCAGTACTTC.

The chain joins TRBV2 to TRBJ1-4; 7 bases are a match to TRBD1. Per the germline V gene, CDR1 is SNHLY and CDR2 is FYNNEI. This CDR3 has 16 residues. The V and J ends lost 6 bases and 5 bases, in that order; junction bases with no gene match: 12. In DNA form, the CDR3 reads TGTGCCAGCAGCATCCTCAGGGGGAGGCTGAATGAAAAACTGTTTTTT. Its translation is CASSILRGRLNEKLFF.

The V and J genes are TRBV19 and TRBJ2-1; 13 bases fit TRBD2. The CDR3 extends over 16 amino acids. Looked up from germline, CDR1 is LNHDA and CDR2 is SQIVND (reference sequence). V dropped 3 bases and J dropped 4; count of bases not matched to a gene: 3. This chain's CDR3 is CASSIGTSGVYNEQFF. The CDR3 nucleotides read TGTGCCAGTAGTATCGGGACTAGCGGGGTTTACAATGAGCAGTTCTTC.

J is TRBJ2-3 and V is TRBV2, with 7 bases that match TRBD1. This CDR3 is 16 amino acids long. V shed 6 bases, J shed 5 bases, and the junction held 14 bases outside the gene matches. CDR1 and CDR2 (germline): SNHLY, FYNNEI. CDR3 sequence reads: CASSNRDSRFEDTQYF. CDR3 DNA sequence: TGTGCCAGCAGCAACCGGGACAGTCGGTTCGAAGATACGCAGTATTTT. Supplemented by reference TRBV2 and TRBJ2-3, the full variable domain reads EPEVTQTPSHQVTQMGQEVILRCVPISNHLYFYWYRQILGQKVEFLVSFYNNEISEKSEIFDDQFSVERPDGSNFTLKIRSTKLEDSAMYFCASSNRDSRFEDTQYFGPGTRLTVL.

The rearrangement links TRBV5-4 to TRBJ2-3; D may be TRBD2 (6 bases). The germline V gene encodes CDR1 SGHNT and CDR2 YYREEE (reference sequence). This CDR3 comprises 14 residues. The ends were cut back, 4 bases at V and 3 bases at J, with 12 bases in the middle. CDR3 loop: CASSHRDLTDTQYF. CDR3 in DNA: TGTGCCAGCAGCCACCGGGACTTAACAGATACGCAGTATTTT.

This sequence joins TRBV7-2 and TRBJ1-1; 7 nucleotides agree with TRBD1. CDR1 and CDR2 (germline): SGHTA, FQGNSA. The CDR3 spans 12 residues. The trim removed 7 bases at V and 5 bases at J, leaving 4 bases unmatched. The CDR3 DNA is TGTGCCAGCACCCAACAGGGGACTGAAGCTTTCTTT. It yields the protein CASTQQGTEAFF.

The genes are TRBV7-6 and TRBJ2-1, with D unresolved. Trimming took off 3 bases at V and 0 bases at J, with 12 bases between the two ends. CDR3 length: 16 residues. Per germline, CDR1 SGHVS and CDR2 FNYEAQ. For the CDR3, the DNA is TGTGCCAGCAGCTTGGGCTCCTCGACCTCCTACAATGAGCAGTTCTTC. Amino acid sequence: CASSLGSSTSYNEQFF.

In nucleotides, the CDR3 is TGCGCCAGCAGCCAAGAAGATATAACTAGCGGGAGTTGTGATACGCAGTATTTT. It codes for CASSQEDITSGSCDTQYF. The chain is built from TRBV4-1 and TRBJ2-3, with 11 bases aligning to TRBD2. Germline V gives CDR1 MGHRA, CDR2 YSYEKL. The CDR3 sequence is 18 residues long. V lost 0 bases and J lost 6; bases outside the gene matches: 11.

Points on this clone: With a much larger clone just one base away, this may be a read error. The J gene is TRBJ2-3, the V gene TRBV18, with 10 bases aligning to TRBD1. The CDR3 length is 14 residues. Per germline, CDR1 KGHSH and CDR2 LQKENI. CDR3 sequence: CAGSPGTGADTQYF. CDR3 nucleotides: TGTGCCGGCTCACCTGGGACAGGGGCAGATACGCAGTATTTT. Looking up the rest from reference TRBV18 and TRBJ2-3 gives the full variable domain: NAGVMQNPRHLVRRRGQEARLRCSPMKGHSHVYWYRQLPEEGLKFMVYLQKENIIDESGMPKERFSAEFPKEGPSILRIQQVVRGDSAAYFCAGSPGTGADTQYFGPGTRLTVL.

This chain connects TRBV28 to TRBJ2-7, with 11 nucleotides matching TRBD1. Germline-derived CDR1 and CDR2 are MDHEN and SYDVKM. The CDR3 spans 16 residues. After removal of 3 bases from V and 3 bases from J, the junction contained 7 bases not matched to a gene. This CDR3 reads CASSLGGTGGFYEQYF. The CDR3, as DNA: TGTGCCAGCAGTTTGGGAGGGACAGGGGGTTTCTACGAGCAGTACTTC. The full variable domain, rest sourced from reference TRBV28 and TRBJ2-7, is DVKVTQSSRYLVKRTGEKVFLECVQDMDHENMFWYRQDPGLGLRLIYFSYDVKMKEKGDIPEGYSVSREKKERFSLILESASTNQTSMYLCASSLGGTGGFYEQYFGPGTRLTVT.

The rearrangement joins TRBV29-1 to TRBJ2-2; D gene ambiguous. The V end lost 5 bases, the J end lost 6 bases, and 10 bases lay between the germline ends. Germline V gene sequence: CDR1 SQVTM, CDR2 ANQGSEA. CDR3 length: 12 amino acids. The CDR3 spells CSVSFLAGELFF. Here the CDR3 DNA reads TGCAGCGTTAGTTTTTTGGCCGGGGAGCTGTTTTTT.

The chain carries TRBV7-9 and TRBJ2-5; 9 positions agree with TRBD1. The ends lost 2 bases at V and 2 bases at J; junction bases unmatched: 3. This CDR3 has 15 amino acids. Germline values: CDR1 SEHNR, CDR2 FQNEAQ (reference sequence). CDR3 sequence (DNA): TGTGCCAGCAGCTTAACCGGGACAGGGCAAGAGACCCAGTACTTC. Translated, it gives CASSLTGTGQETQYF.

The gene calls are TRBV4-2 and TRBJ2-3; no reliable D call. Germline V lookup: CDR1 LGHNA, CDR2 YNFKEQ. CDR3 length: 12 residues. Trimming left V 4 bases short and J 2 bases short, with 4 bases between. The CDR3 spells CASSRTTDTQYF. The CDR3 DNA sequence: TGTGCCAGCAGCCGAACCACAGATACGCAGTATTTT.

The CDR3 region has the DNA TGTGCCAGCAGCTTAACCATCCTAGCCAACACCGGGGAGCTGTTTTTT. It encodes CASSLTILANTGELFF. The V and J genes are TRBV7-2 and TRBJ2-2, with D possibly matching TRBD2 (5 bases). The CDR3 spans 16 residues. CDR1 and CDR2 from the germline V gene are SGHTA and FQGNSA. The V end lost 2 bases, the J end lost 2 bases, and 12 bases lay between the germline ends.

This clone turned up a few times. The rearrangement joins TRBV5-8 to TRBJ2-5; 8 nucleotides match TRBD1. CDR1 and CDR2 from the germline V gene are SGHTS and YDEGEE. The J segment lost 4 bases and the V segment lost 6 bases, leaving 14 bases of the junction unmatched. CDR3 size: 16 residues. In nucleotides, the CDR3 is TGTGCCAGCACCTTCCAGGGGGCGCGACACGGAGAGACCCAGTACTTC. This codes for CASTFQGARHGETQYF.

The V gene is TRBV19, the J gene TRBJ2-5, with 9 nucleotides matching TRBD1. CDR1 is LNHDA, CDR2 SQIVND, per germline (reference sequence). The CDR3 has 15 residues. J was trimmed by 5 bases and V by 5 bases; bases with no gene match: 9. The DNA of the CDR3 is TGTGCCAGTAGTGCCCTACAGGGGGCTGGGGAGACCCAGTACTTC. This sequence encodes CASSALQGAGETQYF.

In DNA, the CDR3 is TGTGCCAGCAAAAAAATGACCCAAAGCAATGAGCAGTTCTTC. Translated, it gives CASKKMTQSNEQFF. The rearrangement links TRBV2 to TRBJ2-1; D is unresolved. In germline, CDR1 is SNHLY, CDR2 FYNNEI. The CDR3 extends over 14 amino acids. V was trimmed by 7 bases and J by 6 bases, leaving 16 bases between them.

The rearrangement links TRBV19 to TRBJ2-4; a possible D gene is TRBD2 (5 bases). This CDR3 spans 14 amino acids. Germline V gene lookup returns CDR1 LNHDA and CDR2 SQIVND (reference sequence). V shed 3 bases and J shed 9 bases, with 15 bases lying between them. The CDR3 region is CASSMRQTGGIQYF. CDR3 sequence (DNA): TGTGCCAGTAGTATGCGGCAAACCGGAGGCATTCAGTACTTC.

The J gene is TRBJ2-3, the V gene TRBV28; D perhaps matches TRBD1 (6 bases). CDR1 is MDHEN and CDR2 is SYDVKM in the germline V gene. V lost 6 bases and J lost 3, with 13 bases in between. This CDR3 contains 14 residues. The CDR3 protein is CASSRQVGTDTQYF. In nucleotides, the CDR3 is TGTGCCAGCAGCCGACAGGTTGGTACAGATACGCAGTATTTT.

The V call is TRBV4-3, the J call TRBJ1-1; D gene unclear. Trimming shortened V by 4 bases and J by 1 base, and 10 bases separated the two germline ends. Germline CDR1 LGHNA, CDR2 YSLEER. This CDR3 is built from 14 residues. CDR3: CASSPNTANTEAFF. CDR3 bases: TGCGCCAGCAGCCCCAACACGGCGAACACTGAAGCTTTCTTT.

This chain connects TRBV21-1 to TRBJ2-1. TRBV21-1 constitutes a pseudogene. This CDR3 comprises 10 residues. DNA for the CDR3: TGTGCCAGCAGCAAAAATGAGCAGTTCTTC. Protein: CASSKNEQFF.

The V and J genes are TRBV5-1 and TRBJ2-3; D perhaps matches TRBD2 (5 bases). The CDR3 loop spans 14 amino acids. Per the germline V gene, CDR1 is SGHRS and CDR2 is YFSETQ. Trimming removed 2 bases from V and 4 bases from J, with 11 bases in between. The chain's CDR3 is CASSLNTRADTQYF. The DNA of the CDR3 is TGCGCCAGCAGCTTAAATACGAGGGCAGATACGCAGTATTTT.

The table lists this clone with a count of one. The chain recombines TRBV28 with TRBJ2-7; D remains unclear. The CDR3 sequence is 12 residues long. Per the germline V gene, CDR1 is MDHEN and CDR2 is SYDVKM. The V end lost 7 bases, the J end lost 7 bases, and 14 bases lay between the germline ends. CDR3 protein: CASNGVGWEQYF. The CDR3 nucleotides are TGTGCCAGCAATGGCGTCGGTTGGGAGCAGTACTTC.

There are a few counts of this clone. The same CDR3 can be traced to other DNA sequences in this sample. The chain is built from TRBV2 and TRBJ1-5; D unresolved. V was pared by 6 bases and J by 0 bases, with 3 bases between. CDR3 length equals 12 residues. Germline V gene lookup returns CDR1 SNHLY and CDR2 FYNNEI. Written as DNA, the CDR3 is TGTGCCAGCAGGGGTAGCAATCAGCCCCAGCATTTT. It specifies CASRGSNQPQHF.

This rearrangement joins TRBV5-6 to TRBJ2-3; no clear D. Trimming left V 3 bases short and J 2 bases short, with 7 bases between. The germline V gene has CDR1 SGHDT and CDR2 YYEEEE. CDR3 length: 13 residues. The CDR3 DNA reads TGTGCCAGCAGCTCTAAATACACAGATACGCAGTATTTT. Translating it yields CASSSKYTDTQYF.

As concerns this clone: This may be a read error: a much more frequent sequence differs by one nucleotide. The sample carries other DNA sequences with the same CDR3. The V and J genes are TRBV7-2 and TRBJ2-3; no reliable D call. Trimming removed 5 bases from V and 6 bases from J, with 6 bases in between. Germline V gene sequence: CDR1 SGHTA, CDR2 FQGNSA. CDR3 size: 11 residues. DNA of the CDR3: TGTGCCAGCAGCCGGCGGGATACGCAGTATTTT. The encoded protein is CASSRRDTQYF.

This clone has only a few counts. This chain joins TRBV28 and TRBJ1-5, with D perhaps matching TRBD1 (6 bases). V dropped 7 bases and J dropped 0 bases, with 13 bases sitting between them. Germline CDR1 MDHEN, CDR2 SYDVKM. The CDR3 sequence is 15 residues long. The CDR3 sequence: CASNLGGHSNQPQHF. In DNA form, the CDR3 reads TGTGCCAGCAACCTCGGGGGACATAGCAATCAGCCCCAGCATTTT. Full variable domain (outside the CDR3, taken from reference TRBV28 and TRBJ1-5): DVKVTQSSRYLVKRTGEKVFLECVQDMDHENMFWYRQDPGLGLRLIYFSYDVKMKEKGDIPEGYSVSREKKERFSLILESASTNQTSMYLCASNLGGHSNQPQHFGDGTRLSIL.

The sample holds a few counts of this clone. The chain has TRBV14 and TRBJ2-7; 12 bases map to TRBD2. The CDR3 sequence is 15 residues long. V shed 3 bases and J 2 bases; nucleotides not matched to a gene: 2. Germline V gives CDR1 SGHDN, CDR2 FVKESK. CDR3 sequence (DNA): TGTGCCAGCAGCCAGGGACTAGCGGGCCCCTACGAGCAGTACTTC. This encodes CASSQGLAGPYEQYF.

The chain recombines TRBV6-5 with TRBJ2-7; 8 bases align to TRBD2. The CDR3 length is 15 residues. Germline CDR1 and CDR2: MNHEY and SVGAGI. Losses at the gene ends were 1 base for V and 3 bases for J; bases not matched to a gene: 5. The CDR3 sequence is CASSYWSGSFYEQYF. The CDR3 DNA is TGTGCCAGCAGTTACTGGAGCGGGAGTTTCTACGAGCAGTACTTC.

The genes are TRBV7-2 and TRBJ2-7, with TRBD1 matching over 10 bases. The CDR3 has 15 amino acids. Germline V gene lookup returns CDR1 SGHTA and CDR2 FQGNSA. J was trimmed by 4 bases and V by 4 bases; bases with no gene match: 7. CDR3 protein: CASSSLPGQGYEQYF. The CDR3 nucleotides read TGTGCCAGCAGCTCGCTACCGGGACAGGGGTACGAGCAGTACTTC.